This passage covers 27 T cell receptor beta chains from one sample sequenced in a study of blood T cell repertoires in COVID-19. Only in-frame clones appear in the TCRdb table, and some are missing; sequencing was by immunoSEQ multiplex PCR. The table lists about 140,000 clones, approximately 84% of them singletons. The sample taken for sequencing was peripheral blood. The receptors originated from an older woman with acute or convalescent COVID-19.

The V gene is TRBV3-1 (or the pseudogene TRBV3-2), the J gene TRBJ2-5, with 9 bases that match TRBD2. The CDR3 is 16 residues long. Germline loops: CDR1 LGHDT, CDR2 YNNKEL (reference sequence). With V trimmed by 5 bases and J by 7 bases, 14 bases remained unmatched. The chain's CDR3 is CASSTTSAGGPGTQYF. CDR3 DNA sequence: TGTGCCAGCAGCACGACGTCGGCGGGAGGGCCTGGGACCCAGTACTTC.

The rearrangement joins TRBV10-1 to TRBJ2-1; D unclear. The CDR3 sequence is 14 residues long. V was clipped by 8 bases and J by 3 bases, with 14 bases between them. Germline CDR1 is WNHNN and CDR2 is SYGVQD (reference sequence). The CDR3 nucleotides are TGCGCCAGCCCAAAGTACGGGTTCTACAATGAGCAGTTCTTC. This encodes CASPKYGFYNEQFF.

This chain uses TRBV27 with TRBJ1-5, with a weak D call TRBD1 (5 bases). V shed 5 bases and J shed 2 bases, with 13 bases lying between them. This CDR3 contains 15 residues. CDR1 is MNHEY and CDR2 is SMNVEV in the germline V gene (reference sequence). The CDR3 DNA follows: TGTGCCAGCAGTCCAACGGGGGTAGGCAATCAGCCCCAGCATTTT. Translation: CASSPTGVGNQPQHF.

The CDR3 nucleotides are TGTGCCAGCAGCTCCGACCCATGGGAGGGTACGCAGTATTTT. As protein: CASSSDPWEGTQYF. The rearrangement links TRBV5-5 to TRBJ2-3; 7 nucleotides match TRBD2. CDR3 size: 14 residues. CDR1 and CDR2 from the germline V gene are SGHKS and YYEKEE (reference sequence). V lost 3 bases, J lost 8 bases, and 9 bases stayed unmatched.

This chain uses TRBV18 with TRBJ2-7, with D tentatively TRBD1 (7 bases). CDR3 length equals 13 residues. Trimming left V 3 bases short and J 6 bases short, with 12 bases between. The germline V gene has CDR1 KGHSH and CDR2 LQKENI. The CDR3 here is CASSPPGDSEQYF. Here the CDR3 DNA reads TGTGCCAGCTCACCTCCGGGGGACAGCGAGCAGTACTTC.

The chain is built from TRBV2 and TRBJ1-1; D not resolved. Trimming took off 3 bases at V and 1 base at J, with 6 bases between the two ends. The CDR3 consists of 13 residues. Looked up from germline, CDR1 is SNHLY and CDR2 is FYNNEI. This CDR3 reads CASSDERNTEAFF. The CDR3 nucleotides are TGTGCCAGCAGTGATGAGCGGAACACTGAAGCTTTCTTT.

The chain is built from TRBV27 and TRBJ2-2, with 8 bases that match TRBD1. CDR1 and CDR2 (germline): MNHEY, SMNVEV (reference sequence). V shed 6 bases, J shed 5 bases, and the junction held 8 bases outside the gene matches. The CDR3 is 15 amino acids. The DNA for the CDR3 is TGTGCCAGCAGCATGGGCAGGGGGCGAACCGGGGAGCTGTTTTTT. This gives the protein CASSMGRGRTGELFF.

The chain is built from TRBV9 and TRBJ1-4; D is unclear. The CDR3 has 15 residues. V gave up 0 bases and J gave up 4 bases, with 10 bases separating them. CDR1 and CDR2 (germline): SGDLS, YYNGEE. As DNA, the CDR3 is TGTGCCAGCAGCGTAGGAAGATCGGGTAATGAAAAACTGTTTTTT. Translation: CASSVGRSGNEKLFF.

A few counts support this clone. CDR3 sequence reads: CASSPNYEQYF. CDR3 coding DNA: TGTGCCAGCTCACCCAATTACGAGCAGTACTTC. This chain links TRBV18 with TRBJ2-7, with D uncertain. Germline V gives CDR1 KGHSH, CDR2 LQKENI. CDR3 size: 11 residues. The V gene lost 3 bases and the J gene lost 4 bases, with 4 bases spanning the gap.

CDR3 loop: CASSENGQSNQPQHF. CDR3 in DNA: TGTGCCAGCAGTGAAAATGGGCAGAGCAATCAGCCCCAGCATTTT. The V gene is TRBV6-1, the J gene TRBJ1-5; D remains ambiguous. With 2 bases removed from V and 1 base from J, the gap between germline ends came to 9 bases. Germline CDR1 and CDR2: MNHNS and SASEGT. The CDR3 is 15 amino acids.

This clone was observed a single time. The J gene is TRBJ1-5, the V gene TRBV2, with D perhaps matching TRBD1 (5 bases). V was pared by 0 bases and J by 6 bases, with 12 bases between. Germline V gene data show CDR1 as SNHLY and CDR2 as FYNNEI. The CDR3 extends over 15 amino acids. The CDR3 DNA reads TGTGCCAGCAGTGAAGCTGGCAGGGTGCGTCAGCCCCAGCATTTT. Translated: CASSEAGRVRQPQHF.

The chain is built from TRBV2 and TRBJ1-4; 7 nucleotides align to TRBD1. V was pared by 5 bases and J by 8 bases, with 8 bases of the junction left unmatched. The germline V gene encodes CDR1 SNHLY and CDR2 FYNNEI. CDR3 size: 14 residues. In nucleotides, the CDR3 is TGTGCCAGCAGTAGACAGGGCCTGAGCGAAAAACTGTTTTTT. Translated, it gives CASSRQGLSEKLFF.

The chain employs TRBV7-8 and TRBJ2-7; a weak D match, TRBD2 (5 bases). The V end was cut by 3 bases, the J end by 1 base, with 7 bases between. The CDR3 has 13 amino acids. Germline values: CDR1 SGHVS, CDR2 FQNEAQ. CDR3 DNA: TGTGCCAGCAGCTTCGGGGAATCCTACGAGCAGTACTTC. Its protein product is CASSFGESYEQYF.

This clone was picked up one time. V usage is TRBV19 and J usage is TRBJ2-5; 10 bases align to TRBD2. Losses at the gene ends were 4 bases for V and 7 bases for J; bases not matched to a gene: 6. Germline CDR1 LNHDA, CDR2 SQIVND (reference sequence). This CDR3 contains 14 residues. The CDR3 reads CASSKAGGQTTQYF. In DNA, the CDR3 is TGTGCCAGTAGTAAAGCGGGAGGGCAAACGACCCAGTACTTC.

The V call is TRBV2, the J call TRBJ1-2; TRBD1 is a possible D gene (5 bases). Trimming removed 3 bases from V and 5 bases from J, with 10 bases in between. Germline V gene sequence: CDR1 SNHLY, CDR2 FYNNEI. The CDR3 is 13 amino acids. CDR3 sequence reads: CASSEFAGYGYTF. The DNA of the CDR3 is TGTGCCAGCAGTGAGTTCGCAGGGTATGGCTACACCTTC.

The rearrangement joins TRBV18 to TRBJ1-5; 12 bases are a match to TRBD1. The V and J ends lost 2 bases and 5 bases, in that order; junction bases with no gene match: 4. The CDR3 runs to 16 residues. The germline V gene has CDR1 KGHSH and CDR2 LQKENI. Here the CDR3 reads CASSPEGQGAYQPQHF. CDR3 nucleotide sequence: TGTGCCAGCTCACCAGAGGGACAGGGGGCCTATCAGCCCCAGCATTTT.

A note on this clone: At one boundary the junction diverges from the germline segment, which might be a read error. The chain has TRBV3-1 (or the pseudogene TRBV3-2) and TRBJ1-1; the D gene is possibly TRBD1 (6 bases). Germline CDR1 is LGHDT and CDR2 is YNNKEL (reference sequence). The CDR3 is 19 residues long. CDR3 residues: CASSQRWSPAGAMKTEAFF. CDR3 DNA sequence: TGTGCCAGCAGCCAAAGGTGGTCCCCGGCAGGGGCGATGAAAACTGAAGCTTTCTTT.

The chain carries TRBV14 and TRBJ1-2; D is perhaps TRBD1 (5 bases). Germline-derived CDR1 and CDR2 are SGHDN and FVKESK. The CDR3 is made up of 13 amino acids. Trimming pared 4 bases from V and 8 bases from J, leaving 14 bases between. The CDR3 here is CASSPRQGGGYTF. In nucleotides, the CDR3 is TGTGCCAGCAGCCCCCGTCAGGGAGGAGGCTACACCTTC.

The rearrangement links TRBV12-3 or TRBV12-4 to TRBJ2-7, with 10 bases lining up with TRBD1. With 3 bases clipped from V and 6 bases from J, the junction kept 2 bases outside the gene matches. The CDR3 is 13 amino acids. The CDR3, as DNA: TGTGCCAGCAGTTTCCGACAGGGGGCCGAGCAGTACTTC. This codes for CASSFRQGAEQYF.

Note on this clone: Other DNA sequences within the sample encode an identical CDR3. The CDR3 DNA sequence: TGTGCCAGCAGCGAGGGAGGCGGGAGGGATACGCAGTATTTT. This translates into CASSEGGGRDTQYF. The chain has TRBV7-9 and TRBJ2-3, with 8 bases lining up with TRBD2. V was clipped by 5 bases and J by 6 bases; unmatched bases: 7. Germline CDR1 reads SEHNR; CDR2 reads FQNEAQ (reference sequence). This CDR3 has 14 residues.

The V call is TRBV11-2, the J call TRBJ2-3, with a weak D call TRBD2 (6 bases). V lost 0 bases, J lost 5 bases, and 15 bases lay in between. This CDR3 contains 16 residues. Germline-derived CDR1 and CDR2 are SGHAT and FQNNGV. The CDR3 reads CASSLDREGAGDTQYF. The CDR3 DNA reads TGTGCCAGCAGCTTAGATCGAGAGGGAGCGGGAGATACGCAGTATTTT. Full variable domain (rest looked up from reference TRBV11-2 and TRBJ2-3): EAGVAQSPRYKIIEKRQSVAFWCNPISGHATLYWYQQILGQGPKLLIQFQNNGVVDDSQLPKDRFSAERLKGVDSTLKIQPAKLEDSAVYLCASSLDREGAGDTQYFGPGTRLTVL.

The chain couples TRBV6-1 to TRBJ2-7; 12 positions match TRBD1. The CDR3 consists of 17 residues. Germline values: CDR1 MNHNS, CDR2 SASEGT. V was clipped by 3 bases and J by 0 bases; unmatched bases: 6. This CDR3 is CASSDGTGGSSSYEQYF. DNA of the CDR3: TGTGCCAGCAGTGACGGGACAGGGGGCTCTAGCTCCTACGAGCAGTACTTC.

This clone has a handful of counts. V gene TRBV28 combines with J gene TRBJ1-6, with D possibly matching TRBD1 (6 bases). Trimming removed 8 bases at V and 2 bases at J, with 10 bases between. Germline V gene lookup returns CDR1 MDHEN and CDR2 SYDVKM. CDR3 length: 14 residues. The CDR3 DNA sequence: TGTGCCAGCTTACAGGGCCCCTATAATTCACCCCTCCACTTT. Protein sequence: CASLQGPYNSPLHF.

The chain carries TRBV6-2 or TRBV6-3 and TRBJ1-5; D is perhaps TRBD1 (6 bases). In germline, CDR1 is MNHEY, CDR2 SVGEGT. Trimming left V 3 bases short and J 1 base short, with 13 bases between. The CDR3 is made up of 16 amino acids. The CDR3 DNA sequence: TGTGCCAGCAGTTATCAAAGGGGACACAGCAATCAGCCCCAGCATTTT. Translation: CASSYQRGHSNQPQHF.

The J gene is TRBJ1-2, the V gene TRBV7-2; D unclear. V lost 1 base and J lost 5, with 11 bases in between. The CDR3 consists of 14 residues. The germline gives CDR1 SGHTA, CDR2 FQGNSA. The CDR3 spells CASSLEGGRYGYTF. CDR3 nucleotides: TGTGCCAGCAGCTTAGAGGGAGGGCGTTATGGCTACACCTTC.

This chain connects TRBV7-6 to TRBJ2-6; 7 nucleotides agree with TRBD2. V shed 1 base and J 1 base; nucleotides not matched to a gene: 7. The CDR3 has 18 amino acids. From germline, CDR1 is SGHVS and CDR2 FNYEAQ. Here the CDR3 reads CASSLETAGASGANVLTF. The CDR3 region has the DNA TGTGCCAGCAGCTTAGAGACGGCGGGAGCTTCTGGGGCCAACGTCCTGACTTTC.

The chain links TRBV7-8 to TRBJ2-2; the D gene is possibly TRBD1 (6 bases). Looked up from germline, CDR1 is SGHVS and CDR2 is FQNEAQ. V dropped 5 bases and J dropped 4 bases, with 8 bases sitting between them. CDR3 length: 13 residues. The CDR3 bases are TGTGCCAGCAGCCAACAGGGCACCGGGGAGCTGTTTTTT. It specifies CASSQQGTGELFF.